The entry below gives a single T cell receptor (beta chain) sequence along with its context. It lacks a known antigen. Per-nucleotide qualities are absent, and no much larger clonotype sits a single base away. The sample is drawn from a study of blood T cell repertoires in COVID-19 (dated by TCRdb to 2018 to 2020). About the full investigation: Collaborator samples came from the United States, Italy and Spain and covered acute and convalescent phases of COVID-19. Deeply sampled blood TCRbeta repertoires from subjects exposed to, actively infected with, or recovered from COVID-19 were included in the dataset. Where available, HLA class I and class II types were taken from metadata supplied by the sample provider and were not determined by assay-based typing. Samples came from the ongoing ImmuneRACE study (first 160 participants) plus 1,254 subjects from 6 global collaborators. A de-identified subject ID, COVID-19 status, age in years and sex were almost always included in the sample metadata. A freely available public database, intended as a resource for researchers studying the immune response to SARS-CoV-2, is where the repertoires were released. The prospective study material was composed of cDNA or gDNA derived from T cells, B-cell-depleted T cells, or PBMCs.

Participants in the prospective study were aged about 18 to 89 years, lived in 20 to 25 United States geographic areas, and enrolled through a virtual design. In the prospective study, cohorts were assigned on the basis of participant-reported clinical history obtained from a screening survey and a study questionnaire. For ImmuneRACE Cohort 3, a participant was defined as recovered based on two consecutive negative NP/OP PCR tests, clearance by a healthcare professional, or resolution of symptoms. Mobile phlebotomists in the prospective study collected whole blood, serum and a nasopharyngeal or oropharyngeal swab from every participant. Additional blood draws and questionnaires over an approximately two-month period could optionally be provided by prospective study participants. Prospective study blood samples were shipped either frozen or at room temperature before DNA extraction. TCRbeta CDR3 regions were amplified from genomic DNA using the immunoSEQ Assay, a bias-controlled multiplex PCR. Per the original workflow: Nucleated cell counts per sample were estimated from amplification of reference gene primers within the assay. To quantify the absolute abundance of each unique TCRbeta CDR3 rearrangement, sequence reads were collapsed and filtered. For each sample, productive Simpson clonality was calculated by taking the square root of Simpson's diversity index across productive rearrangements. TCRdb provides this immuneACCESS table in a form limited to in-frame rearrangements. Some clones are lacking; in checked studies, under half of them reflect an unresolved V gene, and why the rest are absent is not known. V, J and clone size are those of that table, while D and trimming were read from the DNA. The sample profile shows 110,000 to 150,000 clones; around four fifths of them were found once. The ten largest make up roughly 6.2% of the sample.

CDR3 length: 14 amino acids, cysteine to phenylalanine. Only the CDR3 part of the read is kept: 42 bases, read in frame from the first base. According to the germline V gene (reference sequence), CDR1 reads SGHKS and CDR2 reads YYEKEE. The germline V end is reduced by 0 bases and the J end by 6 bases; junction bases left unmatched: 2. Broader findings and caveats from the paper: The quantity of clinical and demographic metadata differed by source and by participant and was supplied without curation.

The sequencing sample was made of PBMCs or T cells enriched from blood (not recorded which). The rearranged chain carries TRBV5-5 and TRBJ1-4, with TRBD1 matching 7 junction bases. The receptor was isolated from a woman aged 40 to 55 who had recovered from COVID-19. DNA sequence: TGTGCCAGCAGCTTGGGGCAGGGGGATGAAAAACTGTTTTTT. This gives the protein CASSLGQGDEKLFF.